This TCR beta chain originates from a study of T cell repertoires in cytomegalovirus infection (dated by TCRdb to between 2018 and 2020). A note on the overall study: Recently identified HLA-C-restricted CMV epitopes, whose presentation resists viral immunomodulation, were targeted by peptide stimulations together with well-studied HLA-B-restricted epitopes. Donor HLA type was relevant to the analysis, as public TCR beta signatures indicated carriage of CMV infection together with the matching HLA type.

In the case of this clonotype: There is no known antigen for this receptor. Base-call qualities are not available, and no considerably larger clone is one nucleotide away.

The label giving this sample's treatment or condition can be read as: in vitro stimulation with specific CMV peptide epitopes to enrich CMV-specific T cells. Points the paper makes about the study in general: Carriers of CMV infection plus the relevant HLA type were discriminated by the cumulative frequency of public TCR beta family members in the study cohort and in an independent roughly 320-donor cohort. The ex vivo response was dominated by HLA-C-restricted CMV-specific TCR beta clonotypes, which also provided the single most frequent clonotype in two of eight donors.

Instrument used: Illumina HiSeq 1500. In-frame beta chains were kept once TCRdb had trimmed the public reads at Q25 with fastp and called clones with MiXCR. Rows are unified per CDR3 protein, each entry keeping the most common DNA and genes. Across this sample there are about 570,000 distinct CDR3 sequences, with around two fifths seen only once. The ten biggest clones cover about 48% of the sample. The source is a human donor in good health (CMV status not recorded). Some clones in this sample may be carry-over from other donors' samples. The sample consisted of cultured PBMCs, taken from culture after CMV antigen stimulation.

The DNA sequence is as follows: TGTGCCAGCAGTTTGTACAGGGGGTATGGCATTCAGTACTTC. Protein translation: CASSLYRGYGIQYF. The rearrangement joined TRBV12-3 or TRBV12-4 to TRBJ2-4, with 8 bases in between that match TRBD1. Here V drops 3 bases and J drops 9 bases, and the junction holds 7 bases not matched to any gene. The CDR3 starts with the cysteine, ends with the phenylalanine, and has 14 residues. Only the CDR3 DNA stays, 42 bases, in frame from base 1.